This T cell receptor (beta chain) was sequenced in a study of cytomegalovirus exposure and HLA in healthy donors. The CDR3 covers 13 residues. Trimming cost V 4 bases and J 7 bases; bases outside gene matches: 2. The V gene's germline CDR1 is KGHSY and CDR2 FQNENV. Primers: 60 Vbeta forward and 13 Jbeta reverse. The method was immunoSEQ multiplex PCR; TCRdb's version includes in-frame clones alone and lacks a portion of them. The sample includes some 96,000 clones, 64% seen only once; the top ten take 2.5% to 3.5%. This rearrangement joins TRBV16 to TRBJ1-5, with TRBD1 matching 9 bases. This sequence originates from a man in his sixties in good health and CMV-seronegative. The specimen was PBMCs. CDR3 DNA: TGTGCCAGCAGCCCGGACAGGGGCCAGCCCCAGCATTTT. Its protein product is CASSPDRGQPQHF.